Reported below is one T cell receptor (beta chain). No antigen is known for it. Single viable CD3+CD4+CD8-CD45RO+ cells were sorted as the memory CD4+ T cells. Positive selection with CD4 microbeads enriched total CD4+ T cells. The record originates from a study of memory CD4+ T cells and cytomegalovirus serostatus. General study findings and limits: Each of some 67 CMV-associated TCRbeta sequences occurred in one to five individuals.

Germline V gives CDR1 SGDLS, CDR2 YYNGEE. With V trimmed by 3 bases and J by 5 bases, 6 bases remained unmatched. This CDR3 contains 14 residues. Sequencing was performed with immunoSEQ multiplex PCR; in TCRdb, only in-frame clones are kept and a portion is missing. The sample shows some 73,000 clones, roughly three quarters of them seen only once. The receptor's source is an adult in good health and CMV-seropositive. Sequencing was done on a sample of memory CD4+ T cells from blood. The rearrangement uses TRBV9 and TRBJ2-5, with TRBD1 matching over 8 bases. The DNA for the CDR3 is TGTGCCAGCAGCGCTCGCTGGGACAGGGAGACCCAGTACTTC. It specifies CASSARWDRETQYF.